This TCR beta chain appears in the sequencing data of a study of cytomegalovirus exposure and HLA in healthy donors. General observations from the study: A few chains tied to CMV proved CMV antigen-specific in vitro.

As concerns this clone: Its antigen is not identified.

Germline-derived CDR1 and CDR2 are GTSNPN and SVGIG (reference sequence). J was trimmed by 4 bases and V by 1 base; bases with no gene match: 4. This CDR3 is 14 amino acids long. The PCR contained 60 Vbeta and 13 Jbeta primers. Here immunoSEQ multiplex PCR was the method, and the copy in TCRdb shows in-frame clones only, minus some. The data show approximately 100,000 clones, roughly 70% seen once. The source of this sequence is a man aged 35-49 years in good health and CMV-seropositive. The sequenced material came from PBMCs. The chain combines TRBV30 with TRBJ1-5; 7 bases are shared with TRBD1. The CDR3 reads CAWSAAGGNQPQHF. The CDR3 DNA reads TGTGCCTGGAGTGCGGCAGGGGGAAATCAGCCCCAGCATTTT.